This T cell receptor (beta chain) was recovered during a study of shared clonotypes between healthy human individuals. Trimming shortened V by 2 bases and J by 1 base, and 11 bases separated the two germline ends. This CDR3 contains 15 residues. Germline CDR1 SGHTA, CDR2 FQGNSA. TCRdb's table, derived via immunoSEQ multiplex PCR, lists solely in-frame clones and lacks some. The table has approximately 1.5 million clones, approximately 98% seen once. This receptor was taken from a man aged 30 to 45 in good health. This chain connects TRBV7-2 to TRBJ2-5, with D possibly TRBD2 on 5 matching bases. Specimen: naive CD4+ T cells sorted from blood. Stated subset: CD45RA+ positively selected. Here the CDR3 reads CASSLFGGLQETQYF. CDR3 in DNA: TGTGCCAGCAGCTTATTTGGCGGACTCCAAGAGACCCAGTACTTC.